This TCR beta chain was found in a study of T-cell memory formation after mild COVID-19. The study's findings and limits: CD4+ contracting clones were found mainly in CM and EM, and CD8+ ones in EMRA.

TCRdb recomputed calls from the 5' RACE reads with MiXCR, one row per CDR3 protein. The sample consists of roughly 150,000 distinct CDR3 sequences, around 15% of them appearing once. Germline values: CDR1 LGHNA, CDR2 YNFKEQ. The CDR3 is 13 residues long. After removal of 8 bases from V and 5 bases from J, the junction contained 8 bases not matched to a gene. Note on this clonotype: Its antigen remains unknown.

This chain uses TRBV4-2 with TRBJ2-7; 8 nucleotides line up with TRBD1. The sample consisted of PBMCs or a T cell subset sorted from them (not recorded which). This TCR was sampled from an adult woman who had mild COVID-19 (a few samples of this study predate the infection). Cell type and time point are not known. The CDR3 DNA reads as TGTGCCAGCGGACGGGACAGGTCCGACGAGCAGTACTTC. This sequence encodes CASGRDRSDEQYF.